This entry concerns a single T cell receptor beta chain. Its specificity is unknown. The record originates from a study of T cell responses to AZD1222 COVID-19 vaccine. Study in general: Pooling of second doses given at about 4 or about 12 weeks was done.

Whole-study results and caveats: Two AZD1222 administrations were followed by greater Spike-specific TCR breadth and depth. Clonal diversity may have been underestimated, and the donors were mostly white British, with more females than males.

Some clones are missing from TCRdb's copy, which holds only in-frame ones; the method was immunoSEQ multiplex PCR. The table lists 100,000 to 150,000 clones, approximately 88% of them singletons, with roughly 5.4% in the top ten. The source was peripheral blood, collected on day 0 of AZD1222 vaccination. This receptor was taken from an adult in good health.

The CDR3 nucleotides are TGTGCCAGCAGTTACTCCAGGTGGACAGCGAACACTGAAGCTTTCTTT. This sequence encodes CASSYSRWTANTEAFF. The chain has TRBV6-5 and TRBJ1-1, with a tentative D call TRBD1 (6 bases). Germline lookup yields CDR1 MNHEY and CDR2 SVGAGI. CDR3 length: 16 amino acids. Deletions cut 0 bases from V and 1 base from J, with 12 bases between.